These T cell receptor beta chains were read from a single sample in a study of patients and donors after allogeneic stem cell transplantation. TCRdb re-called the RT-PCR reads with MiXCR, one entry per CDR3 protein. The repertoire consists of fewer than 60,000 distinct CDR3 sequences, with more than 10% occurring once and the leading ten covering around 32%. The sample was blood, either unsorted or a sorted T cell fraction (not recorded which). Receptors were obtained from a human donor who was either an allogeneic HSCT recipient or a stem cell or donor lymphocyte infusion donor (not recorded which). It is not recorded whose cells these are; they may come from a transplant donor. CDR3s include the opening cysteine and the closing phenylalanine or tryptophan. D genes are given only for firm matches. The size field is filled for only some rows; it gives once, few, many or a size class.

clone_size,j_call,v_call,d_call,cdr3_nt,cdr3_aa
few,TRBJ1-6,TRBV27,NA,TGTGCCAGCAGGTTGGAGGCGGCCTATAATTCACCCCTCCACTTT,CASRLEAAYNSPLHF
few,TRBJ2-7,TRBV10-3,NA,TGTGCCATCAGTGACAATGCCGGGTTAGCTCTCTACGAGCAGTACTTC,CAISDNAGLALYEQYF
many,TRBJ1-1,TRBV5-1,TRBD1,TGCGCCAGCAGACTTACAGGGGACGACACTGAAGCTTTCTTT,CASRLTGDDTEAFF
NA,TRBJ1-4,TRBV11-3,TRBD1,TGTGCCAGCAGCTTTATCCCCAGGGGGTTGCGAAAACTGTTTTTT,CASSFIPRGLRKLFF
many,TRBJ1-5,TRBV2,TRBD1,TGTGCCAGCAGCACCCAGGGGGTCACTCAGCCCCAGCATTTT,CASSTQGVTQPQHF
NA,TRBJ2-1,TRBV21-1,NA,TGTGCCAGCAGCACTACAGCGGGAGACGGCGATGAGCAGTTCTTC,CASSTTAGDGDEQFF
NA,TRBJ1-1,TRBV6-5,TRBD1,TGTGCCAGCAGTTACTCAGGACAGGGGACAGGGTCGGAAGCTTTCTTT,CASSYSGQGTGSEAFF
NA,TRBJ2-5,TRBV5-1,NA,TGCGCCAGCAGACAGGGAGAGACCCAGTACTTC,CASRQGETQYF
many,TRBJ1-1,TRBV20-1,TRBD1,TGCAGTGCTGGCCGGGACAGGGGCCCTGAAGCTTTCTTT,CSAGRDRGPEAFF
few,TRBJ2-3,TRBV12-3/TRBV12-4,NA,TGTGCCAGCCGCCAGTGGAGCACAGATACGCAGTATTTT,CASRQWSTDTQYF
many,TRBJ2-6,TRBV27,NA,TGTGCCAGCAGTGGGGACGTCCGGGCCAACGTCCTGACTTTC,CASSGDVRANVLTF
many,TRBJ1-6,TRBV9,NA,TGTGCCAGCAGCGTAGACAGGGTCAATTCACCCCTCCACTTT,CASSVDRVNSPLHF
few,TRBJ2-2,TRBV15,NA,TGTGCCACCAGCAGAGTAGTGAAGACAGCGAACACCGGGGAGCTGTTTTTT,CATSRVVKTANTGELFF
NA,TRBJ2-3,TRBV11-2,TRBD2,TGTGCCAGCAGTTCAAGCGGGAGACTAGATACGCAGTATTTT,CASSSSGRLDTQYF
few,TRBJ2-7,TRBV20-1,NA,TGCAGTGCGGATTACCTAGGGAGCTACGAGCAGTACTTC,CSADYLGSYEQYF
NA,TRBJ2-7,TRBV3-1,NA,TGTGCCAGCAGTAACTTGAGGGAGCAGCAGTACTTC,CASSNLREQQYF
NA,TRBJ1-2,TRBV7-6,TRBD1,TGTGCCAGCACCCCCTTCCGGGACAGCCTCTATGGCTACACCTTC,CASTPFRDSLYGYTF
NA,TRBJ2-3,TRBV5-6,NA,TGTGCCAGCAGCTTGGAAGGGGCAGATACGCAGTATTTT,CASSLEGADTQYF
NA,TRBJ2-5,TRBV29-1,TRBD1,TGCAGCGTTGAAGATGGGACAGAACAAGAGACCCAGTACTTC,CSVEDGTEQETQYF
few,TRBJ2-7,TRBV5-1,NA,TGCGCCAGCAGCTTAGTTTTTGACGCTTTCTACGAGCAGTACTTC,CASSLVFDAFYEQYF
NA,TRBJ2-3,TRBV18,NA,TGTGCCAGCTCACAAGCGACAGTGAGCACAGATACGCAGTATTTT,CASSQATVSTDTQYF
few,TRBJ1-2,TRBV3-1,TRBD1,TGTGCCAGCAGCCCCGGGACAGTCTATGGCTACACCTTC,CASSPGTVYGYTF
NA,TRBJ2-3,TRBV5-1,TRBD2,TGCGCCAGCAGCTTGAGGGCTAGCGGAGGATCCAACACAGATACGCAGTATTTT,CASSLRASGGSNTDTQYF
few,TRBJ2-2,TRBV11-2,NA,TGTGCCAGCTTTAGCGGAACCGGGGAGCTGTTTTTT,CASFSGTGELFF
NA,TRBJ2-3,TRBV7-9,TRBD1,TGTGCCAGCAGCGCCGGGACAGACACAGATACGCAGTATTTT,CASSAGTDTDTQYF
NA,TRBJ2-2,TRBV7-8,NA,TGTGCCAGCAGCTTAAGGGAAAACACCGGGGAGCTGTTTTTT,CASSLRENTGELFF
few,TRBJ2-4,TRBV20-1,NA,TGCAGTGCTACCCATTTAGGGGGCAAAAACATTCAGTACTTC,CSATHLGGKNIQYF
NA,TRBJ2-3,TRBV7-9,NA,TGTGCCAGCAGCTTCCGAGTGACGGGGATAGATACGCAGTATTTT,CASSFRVTGIDTQYF
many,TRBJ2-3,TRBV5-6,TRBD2,TGTGCCAGCAGCTTGTGGCTAGCGGGAAGTACAGATACGCAGTATTTT,CASSLWLAGSTDTQYF
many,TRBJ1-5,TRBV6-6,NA,TGTGCCAGCAGTTCTCTCGACAGGTATAGCAATCAGCCCCAGCATTTT,CASSSLDRYSNQPQHF
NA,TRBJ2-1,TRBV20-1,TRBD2,TGCAGTGCTGGCGCACTAGCGACCTACAATGAGCAGTTCTTC,CSAGALATYNEQFF
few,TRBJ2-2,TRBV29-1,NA,TGCAGCGCCTCTGGTGGGGTCTCCGGGGAGCTGTTTTTT,CSASGGVSGELFF
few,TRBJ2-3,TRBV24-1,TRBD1,TGTGCCACCAGTGACCGGGGACAGCTCACAGATACGCAGTATTTT,CATSDRGQLTDTQYF
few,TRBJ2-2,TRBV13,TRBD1,TGTGCCAGCAGCTTACCGGGACAGGGGTACACCGGGGAGCTGTTTTTT,CASSLPGQGYTGELFF
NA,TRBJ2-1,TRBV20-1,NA,TGCAGTGCCCGTCCGGTCGCGGGACCAAATAATGAGCAGTTCTTC,CSARPVAGPNNEQFF